This T cell receptor (beta chain) derives from a study of CXCR3-negative and CXCR3-positive naive CD8 T cells. The libraries of TRB cDNA were prepared using 5' RACE with UMI labels. For each CDR3 protein, TCRdb gives one entry from its re-call of the 5' RACE reads, without DNA. The repertoire table contains approximately 66,000 distinct CDR3 sequences. Germline V gene sequence: CDR1 SEHNR, CDR2 FQNEAQ (reference sequence). The CDR3 runs to 16 residues. Sequenced material: naive CXCR3- CD8+ T cells from blood. Subset here: CD45RO-CCR7+CD27+CD95- naive CD8+ T cells lacking CXCR3 (TNR3-). The gene calls are TRBV7-9 and TRBJ2-7; the TCRdb call, TRBD1, lacks DNA for checking. The receptor's source is a human donor in good health. Some clones in this sample may be carry-over from other donors' samples. The CDR3 loop reads CASSFNRDKGGYEQYF.